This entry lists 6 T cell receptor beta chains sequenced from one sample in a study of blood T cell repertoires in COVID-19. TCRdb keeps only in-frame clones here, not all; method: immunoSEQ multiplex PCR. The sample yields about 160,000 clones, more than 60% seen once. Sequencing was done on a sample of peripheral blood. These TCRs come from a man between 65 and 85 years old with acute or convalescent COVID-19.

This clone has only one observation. The chain's CDR3 is CAGSKGLRERTAYEQYF. The CDR3, as DNA: TGTGCCGGCAGCAAAGGTTTAAGGGAAAGGACTGCCTACGAGCAGTACTTC. The chain couples TRBV21-1 to TRBJ2-7; TRBD2 is the table's D call and was not checked against the DNA. TRBV21-1 is labeled a pseudogene. The CDR3 runs 17 residues.

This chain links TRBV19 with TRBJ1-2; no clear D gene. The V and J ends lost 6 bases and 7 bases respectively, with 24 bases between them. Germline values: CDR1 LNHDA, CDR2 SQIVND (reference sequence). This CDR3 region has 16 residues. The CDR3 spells CASSRPGSAGGSGYTF. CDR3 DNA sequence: TGTGCCAGTAGCCGCCCGGGGTCCGCCGGCGGTAGTGGCTACACCTTC. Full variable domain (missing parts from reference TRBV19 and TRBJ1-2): DGGITQSPKYLFRKEGQNVTLSCEQNLNHDAMYWYRQDPGQGLRLIYYSQIVNDFQKGDIAEGYSVSREKKESFPLTVTSAQKNPTAFYLCASSRPGSAGGSGYTFGSGTRLTVV.

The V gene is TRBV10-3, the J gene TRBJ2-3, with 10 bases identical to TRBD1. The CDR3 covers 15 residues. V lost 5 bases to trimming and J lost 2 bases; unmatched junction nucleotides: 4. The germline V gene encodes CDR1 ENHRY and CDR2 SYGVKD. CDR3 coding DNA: TGTGCCATCAGTACGGGACAGGGGTCCACAGATACGCAGTATTTT. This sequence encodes CAISTGQGSTDTQYF.

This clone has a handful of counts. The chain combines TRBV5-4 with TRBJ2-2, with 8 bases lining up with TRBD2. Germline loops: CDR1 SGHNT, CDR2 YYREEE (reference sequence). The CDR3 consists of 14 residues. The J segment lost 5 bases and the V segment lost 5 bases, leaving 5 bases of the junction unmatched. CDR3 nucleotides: TGTGCCAGCAGGCCGGGGGGGCCGACCGGGGAGCTGTTTTTT. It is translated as CASRPGGPTGELFF.

The CDR3 is CASSLSLAGVNEQFF. CDR3 nucleotides: TGTGCCAGCAGCTTATCACTAGCGGGAGTCAATGAGCAGTTCTTC. The chain links TRBV11-3 to TRBJ2-1, with 11 bases matching TRBD2. With 2 bases clipped from V and 6 bases from J, the junction kept 3 bases outside the gene matches. CDR1 and CDR2 from the germline V gene are SGHNT and YENEEA. The CDR3 extends over 15 amino acids.

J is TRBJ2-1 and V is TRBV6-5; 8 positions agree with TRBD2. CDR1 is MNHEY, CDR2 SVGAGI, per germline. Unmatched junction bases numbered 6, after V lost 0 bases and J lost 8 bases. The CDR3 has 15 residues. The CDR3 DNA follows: TGTGCCAGCAGTTACTCCCCGGGGGGGCTGGATGAGCAGTTCTTC. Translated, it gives CASSYSPGGLDEQFF.